This is a list of T cell receptor beta chains from one sample in a study of regulatory T cells in long-lasting Graves disease. TCRdb recomputed calls from the multiplex PCR reads with MiXCR, one row per CDR3 protein. The sample shows about 240,000 distinct CDR3 sequences, over 20% of them seen only once. Source: peripheral blood mononuclear cells (PBMCs), taken at new diagnosis, from a patient treated with antithyroid drugs. Receptors originate from a female donor with Graves disease. The conserved cysteine and the conserved F or W are not part of the CDR3 here. A D gene is named only where the DNA matches it firmly.

V,D,CDR3
TRBV6-2/TRBV6-3,-,ASSFRWGIYTEAF
TRBV11-2,-,ASSLGPAYEQY
TRBV5-4,-,ASSLSRRDTQY
TRBV18,-,ASSPEGIVNEQY
TRBV20-1,-,SAEGDSSYEQY
TRBV20-1,TRBD2,SARDRRAGGVETQY
TRBV12-3/TRBV12-4,TRBD1,ASSYDRAGNEKLF
TRBV7-2,TRBD2,ASSGGLAGTQY
TRBV4-2,-,ASSQGLYETQY
TRBV12-5,-,ASGLLVEGTQY
TRBV19,TRBD2,ASSDFGLAGGDEQF
TRBV7-2,-,ASSAFGASDTQY
TRBV6-2/TRBV6-3,-,ASSYLGVGKADYGYT
TRBV28,TRBD1,ASRAGGDTQY
TRBV28,TRBD2,ASSVPTGGQETQY
TRBV3-1,TRBD2,ASSQHEAGDNEQF
TRBV12-5,-,ASGSPPNTQY
TRBV6-2/TRBV6-3,-,ASSYSGLYEQY
TRBV19,-,ASDGGYQETQY
TRBV18,TRBD2,ASSPLGGRTDTQY
TRBV7-9,-,ASSPMGGEQF
TRBV6-1,TRBD1,ASSEGDRVWGYGQY
TRBV20-1,-,SARETYEQY
TRBV7-2,-,ASSPPAVRTGELF
TRBV12-3/TRBV12-4,TRBD2,ASSSAGLAGVASTDTQY
TRBV6-1,-,ASRPGPAEAF
TRBV12-3/TRBV12-4,-,ASSSRARQF
TRBV28,-,ASTKNRGEQY
TRBV6-9,-,ASSYPAGNEQF
TRBV20-1,TRBD1,SARDARGPETQY
TRBV3-1,TRBD2,ASSQAAGGSEQY
TRBV6-1,-,ASSKTGSLGETQY
TRBV24-1,-,ATSDLGRLRYEQY
TRBV20-1,-,SAGNRDLLNQPQH
TRBV6-2/TRBV6-3,TRBD1,ASSQVGQGWDTQY
TRBV19,-,ASSVLSGSTDTQY
TRBV6-5,TRBD1,ASSYSGQGWTEAF
TRBV7-2,-,ASSPLSETQY
TRBV7-3,TRBD2,ASSLTLADYNEQF
TRBV10-3,TRBD2,AISESFFSGRDNTGELF
TRBV20-1,-,SARDRMLTDTQY
TRBV19,-,ASSSLLRQETQY
TRBV20-1,-,SARDMARANEWQF
TRBV9,TRBD1,ASSPRSGTGGEAIKETQY
TRBV5-1,TRBD1,ASRRDRGAQY
TRBV5-1,TRBD1,ASSQEQGPDTQY
TRBV20-1,-,SVLGYNEQF
TRBV24-1,TRBD2,ATSDPWRGGQKNEQF
TRBV3-1,-,ASSQGVLGNTEAF
TRBV19,-,ASSMSNSPLH